This is a list of T cell receptor beta chains from one sample in a study of shared T cell receptors in the human thymus. TCRdb's table, derived via immunoSEQ multiplex PCR, lists solely in-frame clones and lacks some. Of about 380,000 clones detected, approximately 95% appear once; the ten largest clones hold roughly 0.021%. The specimen sequenced was thymocytes. These receptor sequences come from a human donor. The CDR3 runs from the conserved cysteine through the conserved F or W. Fields, in order: CDR3 protein, J gene, V gene.

CASSLATDTTNEKLFF	TRBJ1-4	TRBV7-2
CASSWSPPGELFF	TRBJ2-2	TRBV28
CASTFGGQGYGYTF	TRBJ1-2	TRBV5-1
CASTLRGASGRAGETQYF	TRBJ2-5	TRBV7-8
CASSIDRPGGTTDTQYF	TRBJ2-3	TRBV19
CAVLVDNEQFF	TRBJ2-1	TRBV6-5
CSVDKGQGIHEQYF	TRBJ2-7	TRBV29-1
CASSQDEGEQYF	TRBJ2-7	TRBV4-2
CASSYGGHKPEAFF	TRBJ1-1	TRBV7-2
CASSLRPGTGGADTQYF	TRBJ2-3	TRBV27
CASSNPDRPSVQPQHF	TRBJ1-5	TRBV5-1
CSVCIHKREILYNEQFF	TRBJ2-1	TRBV29-1
CASSPDRGNEQYF	TRBJ2-7	TRBV7-2
CASSDSGYQETQYF	TRBJ2-5	TRBV6-5
CASSIHGLAGYYEQYF	TRBJ2-7	TRBV27
CASSPRRLAGDETQYF	TRBJ2-5	TRBV18
CASSPGLAGSRGSYNEQFF	TRBJ2-1	TRBV7-9
CASSAAGERAFNEQFF	TRBJ2-1	TRBV2
CASSAYYPPTGIMNTEAFF	TRBJ1-1	TRBV28
CASSLDRSSNEQFF	TRBJ2-1	TRBV11-2
CASSYSGNEQFF	TRBJ2-1	TRBV6-5
CASSPEDRRGYGYTF	TRBJ1-2	TRBV18
CASSLRESYGYTF	TRBJ1-2	TRBV5-8
CASSHPTVHSNQPQHF	TRBJ1-5	TRBV6-6
CASSRGIVGDTQYF	TRBJ2-3	TRBV27
CASSFQGRNEQYF	TRBJ2-7	TRBV7-8
CASSTWRASGGSSYEQYF	TRBJ2-7	TRBV28
CATQRARQGLLFDGYTF	TRBJ1-2	TRBV28
CASGTSGSRNEQFF	TRBJ2-1	TRBV27
CASSLSAPTDARGYNEQFF	TRBJ2-1	TRBV27
CASSWTQPGNEQFF	TRBJ2-1	TRBV5-6
CASSLVGKGGNEQFF	TRBJ2-1	TRBV5-1
CASSQDVTDTQYF	TRBJ2-3	TRBV4-1
CASSSGLAGAPTYEQYF	TRBJ2-7	TRBV27
CASSGTPAPYNEQFF	TRBJ2-1	TRBV6-1
CASTPPLLAGGPAVNTGELFF	TRBJ2-2	TRBV19
CASSLSTDSYEQYF	TRBJ2-7	TRBV5-6
CASSSRDSGEQYF	TRBJ2-7	TRBV11-2
CASSFRGDGTDTQYF	TRBJ2-3	TRBV7-3
CASSARQPGNTIYF	TRBJ1-3	TRBV11-2